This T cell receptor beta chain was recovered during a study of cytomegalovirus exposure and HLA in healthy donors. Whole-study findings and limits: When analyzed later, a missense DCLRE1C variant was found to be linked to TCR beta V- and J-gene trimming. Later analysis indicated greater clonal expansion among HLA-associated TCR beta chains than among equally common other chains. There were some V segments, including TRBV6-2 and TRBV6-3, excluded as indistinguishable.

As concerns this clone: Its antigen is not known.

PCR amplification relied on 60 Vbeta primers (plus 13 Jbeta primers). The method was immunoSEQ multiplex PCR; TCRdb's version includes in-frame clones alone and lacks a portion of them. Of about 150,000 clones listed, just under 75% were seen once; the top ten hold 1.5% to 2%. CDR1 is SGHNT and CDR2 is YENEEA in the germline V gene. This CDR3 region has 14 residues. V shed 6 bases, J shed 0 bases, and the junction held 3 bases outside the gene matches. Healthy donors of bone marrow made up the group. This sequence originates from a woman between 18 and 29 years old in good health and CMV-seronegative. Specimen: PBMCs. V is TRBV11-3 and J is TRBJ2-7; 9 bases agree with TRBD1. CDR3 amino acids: CASSRTGVSYEQYF. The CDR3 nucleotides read TGTGCCAGCAGTCGGACAGGGGTCTCCTACGAGCAGTACTTC. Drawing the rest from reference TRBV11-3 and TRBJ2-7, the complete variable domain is EAGVVQSPRYKIIEKKQPVAFWCNPISGHNTLYWYLQNLGQGPELLIRYENEEAVDDSQLPKDRFSAERLKGVDSTLKIQPAELGDSAVYLCASSRTGVSYEQYFGPGTRLTVT.